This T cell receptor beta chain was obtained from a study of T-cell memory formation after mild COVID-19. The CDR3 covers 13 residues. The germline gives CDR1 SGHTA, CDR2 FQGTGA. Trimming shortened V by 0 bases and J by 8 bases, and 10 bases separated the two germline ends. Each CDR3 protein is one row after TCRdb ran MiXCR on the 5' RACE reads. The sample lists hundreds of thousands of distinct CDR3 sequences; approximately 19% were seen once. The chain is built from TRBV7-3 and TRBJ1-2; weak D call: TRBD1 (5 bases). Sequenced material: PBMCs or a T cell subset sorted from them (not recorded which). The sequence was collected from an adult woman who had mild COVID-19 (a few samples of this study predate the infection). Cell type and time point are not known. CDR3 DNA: TGTGCCAGCAGCTTAACGTTGGGGGAAGGCTACACCTTC. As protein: CASSLTLGEGYTF.